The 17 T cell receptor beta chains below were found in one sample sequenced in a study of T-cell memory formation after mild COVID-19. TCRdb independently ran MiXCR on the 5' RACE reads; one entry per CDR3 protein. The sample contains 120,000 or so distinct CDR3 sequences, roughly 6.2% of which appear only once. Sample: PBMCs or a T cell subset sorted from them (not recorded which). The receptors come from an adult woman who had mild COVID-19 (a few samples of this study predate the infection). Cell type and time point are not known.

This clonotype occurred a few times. The CDR3 sequence: CASSSGLAGQEQYF. CDR3 bases: TGTGCCAGCAGCTCCGGACTAGCGGGACAGGAGCAGTATTTT. This chain connects TRBV7-8 to TRBJ2-3; TRBD2 agrees at 12 bases. J was trimmed by 11 bases and V by 4 bases; bases with no gene match: 7. From germline, CDR1 is SGHVS and CDR2 FQNEAQ. The CDR3 runs to 14 residues.

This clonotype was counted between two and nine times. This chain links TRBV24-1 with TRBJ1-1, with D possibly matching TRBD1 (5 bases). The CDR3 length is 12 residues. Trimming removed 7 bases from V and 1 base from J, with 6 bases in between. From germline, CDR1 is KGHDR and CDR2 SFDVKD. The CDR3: CATRGGNTEAFF. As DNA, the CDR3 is TGTGCCACCAGGGGGGGGAACACTGAAGCTTTCTTT.

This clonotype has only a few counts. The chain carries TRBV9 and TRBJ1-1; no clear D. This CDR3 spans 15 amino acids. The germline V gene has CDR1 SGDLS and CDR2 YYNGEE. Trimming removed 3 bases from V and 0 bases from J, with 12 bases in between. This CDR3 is CASSGGQRMNTEAFF. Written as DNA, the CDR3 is TGTGCCAGCAGCGGAGGTCAGAGAATGAACACTGAAGCTTTCTTT.

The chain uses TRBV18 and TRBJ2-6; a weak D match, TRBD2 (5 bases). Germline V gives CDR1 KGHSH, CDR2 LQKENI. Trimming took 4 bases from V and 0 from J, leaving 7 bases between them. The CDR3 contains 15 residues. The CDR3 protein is CASSHDYSGANVLTF. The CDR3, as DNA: TGTGCCAGCTCACACGACTACTCTGGGGCCAACGTCCTGACTTTC.

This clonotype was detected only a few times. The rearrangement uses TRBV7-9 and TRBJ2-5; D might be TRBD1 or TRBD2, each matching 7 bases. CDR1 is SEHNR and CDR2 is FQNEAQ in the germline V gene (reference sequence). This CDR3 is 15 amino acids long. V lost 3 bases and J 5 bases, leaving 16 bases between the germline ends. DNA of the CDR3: TGTGCCAGCAGCTTCCGGACGCAGGGGGGGGAGACCCAGTACTTC. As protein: CASSFRTQGGETQYF. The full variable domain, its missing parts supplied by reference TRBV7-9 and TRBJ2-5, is DTGVSQNPRHKITKRGQNVTFRCDPISEHNRLYWYRQTLGQGPEFLTYFQNEAQLEKSRLLSDRFSAERPKGSFSTLEIQRTEQGDSAMYLCASSFRTQGGETQYFGPGTRLLVL.

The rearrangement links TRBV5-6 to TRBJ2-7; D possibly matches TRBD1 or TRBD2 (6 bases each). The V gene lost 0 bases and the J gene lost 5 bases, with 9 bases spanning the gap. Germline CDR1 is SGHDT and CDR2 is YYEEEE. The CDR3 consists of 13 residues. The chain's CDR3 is CASSLGGGHEQYF. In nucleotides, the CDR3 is TGTGCCAGCAGCTTGGGAGGGGGGCACGAGCAGTACTTC.

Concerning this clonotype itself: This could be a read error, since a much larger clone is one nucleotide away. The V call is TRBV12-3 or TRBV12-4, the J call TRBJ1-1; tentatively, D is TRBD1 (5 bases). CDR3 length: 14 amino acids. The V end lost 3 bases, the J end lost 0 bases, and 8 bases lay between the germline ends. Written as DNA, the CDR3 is TGTGCCAGCAGTTTTCTGGGGGTGAACACTGAAGCTTTCTTT. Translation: CASSFLGVNTEAFF.

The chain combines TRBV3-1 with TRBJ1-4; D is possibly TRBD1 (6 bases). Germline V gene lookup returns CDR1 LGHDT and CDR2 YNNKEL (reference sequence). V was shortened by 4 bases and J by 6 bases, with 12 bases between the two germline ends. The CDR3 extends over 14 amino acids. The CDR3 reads CASSLRTADEKLFF. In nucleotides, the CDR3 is TGTGCCAGCAGCCTCCGGACAGCTGATGAAAAACTGTTTTTT.

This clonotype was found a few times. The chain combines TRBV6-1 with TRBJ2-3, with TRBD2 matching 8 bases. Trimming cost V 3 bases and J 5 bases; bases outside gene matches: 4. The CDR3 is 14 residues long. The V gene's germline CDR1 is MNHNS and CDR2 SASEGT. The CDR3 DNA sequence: TGTGCCAGCAGTGACGCTCTAGCGGGAGATACGCAGTATTTT. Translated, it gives CASSDALAGDTQYF.

CDR3 protein: CASSLSPGAGDTQYF. DNA of the CDR3: TGCGCCAGCAGCTTGTCTCCAGGGGCTGGAGATACGCAGTATTTT. The chain is built from TRBV5-1 and TRBJ2-3; tentative D call: TRBD1 (6 bases). The CDR3 is 15 residues long. V was shortened by 1 base and J by 5 bases, with 14 bases between the two germline ends. Germline CDR1 SGHRS, CDR2 YFSETQ.

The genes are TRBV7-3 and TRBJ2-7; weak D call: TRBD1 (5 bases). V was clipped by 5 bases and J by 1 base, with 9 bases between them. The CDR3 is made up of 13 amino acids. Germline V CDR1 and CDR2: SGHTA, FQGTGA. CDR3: CASSADTSYEQYF. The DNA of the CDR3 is TGTGCCAGCAGCGCGGACACATCCTACGAGCAGTACTTC.

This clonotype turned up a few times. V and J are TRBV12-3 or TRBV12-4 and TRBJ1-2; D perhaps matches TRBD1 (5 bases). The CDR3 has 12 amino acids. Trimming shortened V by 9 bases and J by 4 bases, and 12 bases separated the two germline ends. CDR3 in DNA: TGTGCCAGTTCCGTGGGACCCTATGGCTACACCTTC. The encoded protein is CASSVGPYGYTF.

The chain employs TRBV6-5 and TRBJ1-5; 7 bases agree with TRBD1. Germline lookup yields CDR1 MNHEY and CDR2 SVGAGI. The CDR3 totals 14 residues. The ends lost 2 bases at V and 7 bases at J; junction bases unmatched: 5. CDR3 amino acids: CASSYGGGGQPQHF. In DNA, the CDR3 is TGTGCCAGCAGTTACGGAGGGGGCGGCCAGCCCCAGCATTTT.

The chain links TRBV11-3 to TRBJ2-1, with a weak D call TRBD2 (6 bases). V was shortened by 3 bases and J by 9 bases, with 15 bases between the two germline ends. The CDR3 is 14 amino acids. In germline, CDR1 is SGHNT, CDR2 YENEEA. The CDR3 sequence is CASSLIRGGVEQFF. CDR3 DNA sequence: TGTGCCAGCAGCTTGATCCGGGGAGGAGTTGAGCAGTTCTTC.

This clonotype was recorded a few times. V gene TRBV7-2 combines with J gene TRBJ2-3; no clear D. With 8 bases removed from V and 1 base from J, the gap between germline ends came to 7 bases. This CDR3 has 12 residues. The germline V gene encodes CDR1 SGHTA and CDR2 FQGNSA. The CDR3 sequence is CASAERTDTQYF. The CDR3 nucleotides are TGTGCCAGCGCCGAACGCACAGATACGCAGTATTTT.

In DNA form, the CDR3 reads TGTGCCTGGAGCAACAATTTGCGGCAGTTCTTC. Encoded protein: CAWSNNLRQFF. This chain links TRBV30 with TRBJ2-1; D is uncertain. CDR3 length equals 11 residues. Germline V CDR1 and CDR2: GTSNPN, SVGIG (reference sequence). V lost 3 bases to trimming and J lost 12 bases, with 12 bases between them.

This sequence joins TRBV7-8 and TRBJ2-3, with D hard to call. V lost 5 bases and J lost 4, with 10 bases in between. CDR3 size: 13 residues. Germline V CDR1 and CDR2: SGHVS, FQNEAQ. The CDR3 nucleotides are TGTGCCAGCAGCCCGATACCGTCAGATACGCAGTATTTT. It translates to CASSPIPSDTQYF.